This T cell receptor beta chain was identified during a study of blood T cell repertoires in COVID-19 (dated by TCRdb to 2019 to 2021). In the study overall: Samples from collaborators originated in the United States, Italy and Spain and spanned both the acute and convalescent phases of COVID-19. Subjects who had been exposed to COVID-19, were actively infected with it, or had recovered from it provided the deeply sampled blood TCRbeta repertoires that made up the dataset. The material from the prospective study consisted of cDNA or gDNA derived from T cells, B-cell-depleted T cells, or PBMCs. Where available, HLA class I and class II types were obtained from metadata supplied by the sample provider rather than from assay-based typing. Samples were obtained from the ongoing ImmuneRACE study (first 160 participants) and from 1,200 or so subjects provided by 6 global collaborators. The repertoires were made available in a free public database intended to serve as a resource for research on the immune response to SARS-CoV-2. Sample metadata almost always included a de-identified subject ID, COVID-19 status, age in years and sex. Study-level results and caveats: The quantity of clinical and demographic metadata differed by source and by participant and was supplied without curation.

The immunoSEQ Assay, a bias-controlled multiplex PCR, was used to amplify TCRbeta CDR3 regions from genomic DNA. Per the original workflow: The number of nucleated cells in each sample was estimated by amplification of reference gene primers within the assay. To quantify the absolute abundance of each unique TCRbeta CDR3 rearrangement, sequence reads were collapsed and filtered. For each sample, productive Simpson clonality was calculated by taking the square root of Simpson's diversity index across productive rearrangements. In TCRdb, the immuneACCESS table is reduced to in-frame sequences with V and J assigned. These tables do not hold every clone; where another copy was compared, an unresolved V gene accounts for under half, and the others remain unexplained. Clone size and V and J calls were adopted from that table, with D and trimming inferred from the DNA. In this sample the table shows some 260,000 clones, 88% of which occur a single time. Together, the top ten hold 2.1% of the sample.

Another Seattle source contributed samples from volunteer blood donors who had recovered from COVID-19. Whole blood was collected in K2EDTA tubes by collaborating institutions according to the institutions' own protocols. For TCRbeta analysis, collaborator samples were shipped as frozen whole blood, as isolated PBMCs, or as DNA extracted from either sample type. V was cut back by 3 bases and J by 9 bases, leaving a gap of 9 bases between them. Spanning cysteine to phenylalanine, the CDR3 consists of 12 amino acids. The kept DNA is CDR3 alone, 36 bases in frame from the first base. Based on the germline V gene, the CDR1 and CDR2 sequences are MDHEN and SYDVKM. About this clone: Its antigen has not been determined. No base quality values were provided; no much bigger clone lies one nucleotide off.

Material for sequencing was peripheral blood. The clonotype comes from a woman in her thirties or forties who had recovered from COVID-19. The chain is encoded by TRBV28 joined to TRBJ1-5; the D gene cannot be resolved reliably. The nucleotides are TGTGCCAGCAGTTTCCAAGGAGGGCCCCAGCATTTT. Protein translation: CASSFQGGPQHF.